This T cell receptor (beta chain) was sequenced in a study of blood T cell repertoires in COVID-19. As for the study in general: Sites across the United States, Italy and Spain contributed samples from acute and convalescent COVID-19. PBMCs, B-cell-depleted T cells, or T cells were the source of the cDNA or gDNA that made up the material.

Trimming shortened V by 5 bases and J by 2 bases, and 14 bases separated the two germline ends. The germline gives CDR1 LNHNV, CDR2 YYDKDF (reference sequence). The CDR3 is 15 residues long. Original data processing: From reference gene primer amplification, estimates of nucleated cell counts were derived. Using immunoSEQ multiplex PCR, the repertoire was profiled, and TCRdb retains in-frame clones only, with some absent. V and J calls and clone size are as listed in that table; D and trimming were resolved from the DNA. The sample gives about 59,000 clones, around 67% of which show up once; roughly 18% is in the top ten.

The sequence was obtained from a woman aged 50 to 65 with active or convalescent COVID-19. The sample consisted of peripheral blood. The V and J genes are TRBV15 and TRBJ2-3; D may be TRBD1 (6 bases). CDR3 DNA: TGTGCCACCAGCTCCCGAGGGGGAGTCACAGATACGCAGTATTTT. Residues: CATSSRGGVTDTQYF.